The T cell receptor beta chain described here comes from a study of blood T cell repertoires in COVID-19. Turning to this clone: Other DNA sequences in this sample translate to the same CDR3.

V gave up 3 bases and J gave up 1 base; unmatched junction bases: 1. The CDR3 extends over 14 amino acids. Looked up from germline, CDR1 is MDHEN and CDR2 is SYDVKM. Sequencing was performed with immunoSEQ multiplex PCR; in TCRdb, only in-frame clones are kept and a portion is missing. There are about 150,000 clones in the sample; 88% occur only once, and approximately 1.3% lies in the top ten. Sequenced input: PBMCs or T cells enriched from blood (not recorded which). The sequence came from a woman in her 30s with acute COVID-19. V gene TRBV28 combines with J gene TRBJ2-7, with 9 bases identical to TRBD2. Here the CDR3 reads CASSLAGGSYEQYF. Here the CDR3 DNA reads TGTGCCAGCAGTTTGGCGGGAGGGTCCTACGAGCAGTACTTC.